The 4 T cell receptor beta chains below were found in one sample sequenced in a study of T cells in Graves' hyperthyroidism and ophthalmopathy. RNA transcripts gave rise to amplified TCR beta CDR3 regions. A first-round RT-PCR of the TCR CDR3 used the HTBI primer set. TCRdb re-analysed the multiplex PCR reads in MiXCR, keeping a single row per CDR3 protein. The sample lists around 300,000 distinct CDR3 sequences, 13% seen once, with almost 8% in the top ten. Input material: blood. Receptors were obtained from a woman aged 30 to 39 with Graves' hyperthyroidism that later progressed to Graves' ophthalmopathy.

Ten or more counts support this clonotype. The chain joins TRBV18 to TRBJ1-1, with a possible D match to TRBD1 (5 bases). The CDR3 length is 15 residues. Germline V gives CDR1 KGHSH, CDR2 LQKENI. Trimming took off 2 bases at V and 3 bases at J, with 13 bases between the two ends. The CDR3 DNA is TGTGCCAGCTCACCAACGTGGGGGACGGACACTGAAGCTTTCTTT. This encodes CASSPTWGTDTEAFF. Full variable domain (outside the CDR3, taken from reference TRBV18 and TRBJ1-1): NAGVMQNPRHLVRRRGQEARLRCSPMKGHSHVYWYRQLPEEGLKFMVYLQKENIIDESGMPKERFSAEFPKEGPSILRIQQVVRGDSAAYFCASSPTWGTDTEAFFGQGTRLTVV.

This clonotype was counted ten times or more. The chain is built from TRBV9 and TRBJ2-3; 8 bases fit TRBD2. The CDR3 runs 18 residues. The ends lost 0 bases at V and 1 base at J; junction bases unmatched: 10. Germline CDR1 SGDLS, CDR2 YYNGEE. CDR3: CASSVDGLAGSGTDTQYF. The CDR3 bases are TGTGCCAGCAGCGTAGATGGACTAGCAGGAAGTGGCACAGATACGCAGTATTTT. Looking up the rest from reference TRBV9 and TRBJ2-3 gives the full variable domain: DSGVTQTPKHLITATGQRVTLRCSPRSGDLSVYWYQQSLDQGLQFLIQYYNGEERAKGNILERFSAQQFPDLHSELNLSSLELGDSALYFCASSVDGLAGSGTDTQYFGPGTRLTVL.

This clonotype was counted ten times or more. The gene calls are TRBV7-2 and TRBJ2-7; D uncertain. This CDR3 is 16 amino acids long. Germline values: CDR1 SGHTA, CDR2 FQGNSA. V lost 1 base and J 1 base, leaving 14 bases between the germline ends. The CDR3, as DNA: TGTGCCAGCAGCTTAGTTGCCGTCAGGCGGTCCTACGAGCAGTACTTC. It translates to CASSLVAVRRSYEQYF.

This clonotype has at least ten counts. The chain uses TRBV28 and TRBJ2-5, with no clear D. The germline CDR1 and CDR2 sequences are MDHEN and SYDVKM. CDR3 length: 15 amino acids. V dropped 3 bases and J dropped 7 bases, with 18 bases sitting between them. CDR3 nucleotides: TGTGCCAGCAGTTTGGGGATTTTGAAGTTTGGGACCCAGTACTTC. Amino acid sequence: CASSLGILKFGTQYF.